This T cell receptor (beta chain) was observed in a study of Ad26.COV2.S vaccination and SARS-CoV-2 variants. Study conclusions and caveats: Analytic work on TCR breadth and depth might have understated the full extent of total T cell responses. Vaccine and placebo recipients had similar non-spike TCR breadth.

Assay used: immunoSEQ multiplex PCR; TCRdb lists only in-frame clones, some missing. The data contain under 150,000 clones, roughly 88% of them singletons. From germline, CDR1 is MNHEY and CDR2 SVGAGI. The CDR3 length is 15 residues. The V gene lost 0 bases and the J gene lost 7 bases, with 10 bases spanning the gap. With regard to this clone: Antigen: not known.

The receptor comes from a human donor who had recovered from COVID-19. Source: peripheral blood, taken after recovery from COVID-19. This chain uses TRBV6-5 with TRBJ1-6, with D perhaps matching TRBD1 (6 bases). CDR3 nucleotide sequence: TGTGCCAGCAGTTACTCAACAGGGCTCAATTCACCCCTCCACTTT. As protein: CASSYSTGLNSPLHF.